The rows below give T cell receptor beta chains drawn from one sample of a study of blood T cell repertoires in COVID-19. Profiled with immunoSEQ multiplex PCR; TCRdb holds only in-frame clones, not every one. This sample has 98,000 or so clones, with over 65% found just once. Source material: peripheral blood. The receptors originated from a middle-aged woman with acute or convalescent COVID-19. Both conserved end residues are part of each CDR3. The D gene is left open where the match is weak. Clone size appears in some rows only: once, few, many, or a class for an expanded clone.

clone size: -
J gene: TRBJ2-1
D gene: TRBD2
V gene: TRBV5-1
CDR3 protein: CASSFATSGGKQFF
CDR3 DNA: TGCGCCAGCAGCTTCGCGACTAGCGGGGGAAAGCAGTTCTTC

clone size: -
J gene: TRBJ2-5
D gene: -
V gene: TRBV10-3
CDR3 protein: CAISRRIGLQETQYF
CDR3 DNA: TGTGCCATCAGCCGGAGGATAGGCCTGCAAGAGACCCAGTACTTC

clone size: -
J gene: TRBJ1-2
D gene: -
V gene: TRBV7-9
CDR3 protein: CASSAEGLWANYGYTF
CDR3 DNA: TGTGCCAGCAGCGCGGAGGGGTTATGGGCTAACTATGGCTACACCTTC

clone size: -
J gene: TRBJ1-5
D gene: TRBD1
V gene: TRBV30
CDR3 protein: CAWSWGLGQGDQPQHF
CDR3 DNA: TGTGCCTGGAGTTGGGGGTTAGGACAGGGGGATCAGCCCCAGCATTTT

clone size: -
J gene: TRBJ2-3
D gene: TRBD2
V gene: TRBV7-9
CDR3 protein: CASSLSGDQADTQYF
CDR3 DNA: TGTGCCAGCAGCTTAAGCGGGGATCAAGCAGATACGCAGTATTTT

clone size: -
J gene: TRBJ2-3
D gene: TRBD2
V gene: TRBV24-1
CDR3 protein: CATMPSGGNTQYF
CDR3 DNA: TGTGCCACCATGCCTAGCGGGGGTAATACGCAGTATTTT

clone size: few
J gene: TRBJ2-5
D gene: -
V gene: TRBV29-1
CDR3 protein: CSVEINLETQYF
CDR3 DNA: TGCAGCGTTGAAATAAATTTGGAGACCCAGTACTTC

clone size: -
J gene: TRBJ1-1
D gene: -
V gene: TRBV6-2/TRBV6-3
CDR3 protein: CASSNRQGGRRWDTEAFF
CDR3 DNA: TGTGCCAGCAGTAACCGACAAGGGGGTCGGAGGTGGGACACTGAAGCTTTCTTT

clone size: -
J gene: TRBJ1-4
D gene: TRBD1
V gene: TRBV3-1/TRBV3-2
CDR3 protein: CASSHGTGEKLFF
CDR3 DNA: TGTGCCAGCAGCCATGGGACAGGGGAAAAACTGTTTTTT

clone size: once
J gene: TRBJ2-2
D gene: TRBD2
V gene: TRBV5-4
CDR3 protein: CASSLARSGAAPGELFF
CDR3 DNA: TGTGCCAGCAGCTTGGCCAGGAGCGGGGCCGCCCCCGGGGAGCTGTTTTTT

clone size: -
J gene: TRBJ2-7
D gene: -
V gene: TRBV6-6
CDR3 protein: CASSLERVEQYF
CDR3 DNA: TGTGCCAGCAGTCTTGAGAGGGTCGAGCAGTACTTC

clone size: few
J gene: TRBJ1-2
D gene: TRBD1
V gene: TRBV2
CDR3 protein: CASVTGAVGYTF
CDR3 DNA: TGTGCCAGCGTGACAGGGGCAGTTGGCTACACCTTC

clone size: -
J gene: TRBJ2-1
D gene: TRBD2
V gene: TRBV5-4
CDR3 protein: CASSLRTSYNEQFF
CDR3 DNA: TGTGCCAGCAGCTTGAGGACTAGTTACAATGAGCAGTTCTTC

clone size: -
J gene: TRBJ1-5
D gene: TRBD1
V gene: TRBV28
CDR3 protein: CASTDDRVNQPQHF
CDR3 DNA: TGTGCCAGCACCGATGACAGGGTGAATCAGCCCCAGCATTTT

clone size: many
J gene: TRBJ1-2
D gene: TRBD1
V gene: TRBV2
CDR3 protein: CASSAAGTDGYTF
CDR3 DNA: TGTGCCAGCAGTGCCGCCGGGACAGATGGCTACACCTTC

clone size: -
J gene: TRBJ2-3
D gene: -
V gene: TRBV4-3
CDR3 protein: CASSQDRGDTQYF
CDR3 DNA: TGCGCCAGCAGCCAAGACAGGGGAGATACGCAGTATTTT

clone size: -
J gene: TRBJ2-3
D gene: -
V gene: TRBV7-3
CDR3 protein: CASSPGLSTDTQYF
CDR3 DNA: TGTGCCAGCAGCCCTGGACTGAGCACAGATACGCAGTATTTT

clone size: -
J gene: TRBJ2-1
D gene: -
V gene: TRBV28
CDR3 protein: CASSRLVTTEQFF
CDR3 DNA: TGTGCCAGCAGCAGACTAGTTACGACCGAGCAGTTCTTC

clone size: -
J gene: TRBJ1-1
D gene: TRBD1
V gene: TRBV5-1
CDR3 protein: CASSSEQGGWVRTEAFF
CDR3 DNA: TGCGCCAGCAGCTCCGAACAGGGGGGTTGGGTGAGGACTGAAGCTTTCTTT

clone size: once
J gene: TRBJ2-3
D gene: TRBD1
V gene: TRBV24-1
CDR3 protein: CATSAGTGRTDTQYF
CDR3 DNA: TGTGCCACCAGTGCGGGGACAGGACGCACAGATACGCAGTATTTT